This is a list of T cell receptor beta chains from one sample in a study of beta chain features in type 1 diabetes. Sequencing was performed with immunoSEQ multiplex PCR; in TCRdb, only in-frame clones are kept and a portion is missing. The table records about 340,000 clones, roughly 12% of them present only once. Input material: naive CD4+ T cells from blood. These receptors originate from a woman younger than 30 with type 1 diabetes. Each CDR3 is given with its conserved first and last residue. The order of the fields is clone size, V gene, J gene, D gene, CDR3 DNA, CDR3 protein. A D gene is named only where the DNA matches it firmly. For some rows the clone size is stated as once, few or many, or as a class when expanded; others skip it.

clone_size: -; v_call: TRBV7-9; j_call: TRBJ2-3; d_call: TRBD2; cdr3_nt: TGTGCCAGCAGGAAACCGGGACTAGCGGGAGATACGCAGTATTTT; cdr3_aa: CASRKPGLAGDTQYF
clone_size: -; v_call: TRBV10-3; j_call: TRBJ2-7; d_call: TRBD2; cdr3_nt: TGTGCCATCAGTTCCACCGGGACTAGGTACGAGCAGTACTTC; cdr3_aa: CAISSTGTRYEQYF
clone_size: -; v_call: TRBV27; j_call: TRBJ2-3; d_call: TRBD2; cdr3_nt: TGTGCCAGCAGTTTATGCCTCACTAGCGGGAGCTGCACAGATACGCAGTATTTT; cdr3_aa: CASSLCLTSGSCTDTQYF
clone_size: few; v_call: TRBV5-6; j_call: TRBJ2-1; d_call: -; cdr3_nt: TGTGCCAGCAGACGTAGGGGGTCGCATGAGCAGTTCTTC; cdr3_aa: CASRRRGSHEQFF
clone_size: few; v_call: TRBV11-3; j_call: TRBJ2-5; d_call: TRBD1; cdr3_nt: TGTGCCAGCAGCCCAGGGGGACGACGTGAGACCCAGTACTTC; cdr3_aa: CASSPGGRRETQYF
clone_size: -; v_call: TRBV7-8; j_call: TRBJ2-1; d_call: TRBD2; cdr3_nt: TGTGCCAGCACCCGAGCGGCTAGCGGGAGAATATCGTCCAATGAGCAGTTCTTC; cdr3_aa: CASTRAASGRISSNEQFF
clone_size: -; v_call: TRBV6-5; j_call: TRBJ2-1; d_call: TRBD1; cdr3_nt: TGTGCCAGCAAGCCCGGACAGGCCTACAATGAGCAGTTCTTC; cdr3_aa: CASKPGQAYNEQFF
clone_size: few; v_call: TRBV30; j_call: TRBJ1-5; d_call: -; cdr3_nt: TGTGCCTGGAGTCACGGAGGGAGCAATCAGCCCCAGCATTTT; cdr3_aa: CAWSHGGSNQPQHF
clone_size: few; v_call: TRBV7-2; j_call: TRBJ2-1; d_call: TRBD2; cdr3_nt: TGTGCCAGCAGCTTGTCTAGCGGGGTATACAATGAGCAGTTCTTC; cdr3_aa: CASSLSSGVYNEQFF
clone_size: -; v_call: TRBV9; j_call: TRBJ1-1; d_call: -; cdr3_nt: TGTGCCAGCAGCGGGAAGGGGAACTTGAACACTGAAGCTTTCTTT; cdr3_aa: CASSGKGNLNTEAFF